The entry that follows covers one TCR beta chain sequence. The data were taken from a study of blood T cell repertoires in COVID-19. The CDR3 length is 16 residues. J lost 11 bases, V lost 0 bases, and 15 bases had no gene match. Germline V gives CDR1 SGHNT, CDR2 YYREEE (reference sequence). Repertoires were generated with immunoSEQ multiplex PCR, while TCRdb's copy carries only in-frame clones and drops some. This table has nearly 250,000 clones, roughly 85% appearing once. The specimen was PBMCs or T cells enriched from blood (not recorded which). The V and J genes are TRBV5-4 and TRBJ1-1, with 8 positions matching TRBD1. The sequence derives from a woman between 45 and 60 years old with acute COVID-19. Written as DNA, the CDR3 is TGTGCCAGCAGCTTGGAACAGGGAAAATCGGGACAGGAGGCTTTCTTT. It yields the protein CASSLEQGKSGQEAFF.